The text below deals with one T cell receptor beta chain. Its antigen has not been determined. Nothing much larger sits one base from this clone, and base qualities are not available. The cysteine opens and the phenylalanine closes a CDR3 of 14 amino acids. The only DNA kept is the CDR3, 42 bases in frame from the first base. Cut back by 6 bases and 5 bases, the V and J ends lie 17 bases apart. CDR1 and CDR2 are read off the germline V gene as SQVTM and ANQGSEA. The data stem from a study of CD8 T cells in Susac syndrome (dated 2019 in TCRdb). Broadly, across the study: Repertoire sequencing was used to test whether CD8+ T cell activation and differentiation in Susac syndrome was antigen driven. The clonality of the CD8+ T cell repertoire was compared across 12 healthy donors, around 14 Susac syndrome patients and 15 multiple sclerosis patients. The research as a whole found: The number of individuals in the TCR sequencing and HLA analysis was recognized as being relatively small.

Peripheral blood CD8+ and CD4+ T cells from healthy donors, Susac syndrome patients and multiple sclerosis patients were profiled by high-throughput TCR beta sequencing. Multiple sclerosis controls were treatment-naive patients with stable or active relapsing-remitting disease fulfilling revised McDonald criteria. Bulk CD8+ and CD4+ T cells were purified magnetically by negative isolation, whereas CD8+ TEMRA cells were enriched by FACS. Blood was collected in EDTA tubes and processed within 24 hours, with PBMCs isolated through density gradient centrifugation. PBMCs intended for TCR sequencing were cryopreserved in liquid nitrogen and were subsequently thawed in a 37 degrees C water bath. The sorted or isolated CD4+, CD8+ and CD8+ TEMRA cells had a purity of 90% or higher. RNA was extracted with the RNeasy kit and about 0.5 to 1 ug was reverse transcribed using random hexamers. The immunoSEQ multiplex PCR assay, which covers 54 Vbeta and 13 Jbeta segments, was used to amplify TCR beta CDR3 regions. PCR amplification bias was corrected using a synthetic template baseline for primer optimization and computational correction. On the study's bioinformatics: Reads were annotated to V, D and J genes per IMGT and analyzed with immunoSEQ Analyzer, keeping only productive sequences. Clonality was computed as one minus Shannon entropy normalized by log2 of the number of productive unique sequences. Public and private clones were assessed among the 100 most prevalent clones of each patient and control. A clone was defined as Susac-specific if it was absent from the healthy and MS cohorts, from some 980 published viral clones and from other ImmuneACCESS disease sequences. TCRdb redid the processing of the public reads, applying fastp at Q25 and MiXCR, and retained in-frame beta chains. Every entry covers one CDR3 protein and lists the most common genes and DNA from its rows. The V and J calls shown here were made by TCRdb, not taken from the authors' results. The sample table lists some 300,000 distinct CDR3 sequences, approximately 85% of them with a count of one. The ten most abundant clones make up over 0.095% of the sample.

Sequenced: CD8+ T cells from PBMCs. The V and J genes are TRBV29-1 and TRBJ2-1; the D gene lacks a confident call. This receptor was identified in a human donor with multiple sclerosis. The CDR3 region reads CSVARALRDNEQFF. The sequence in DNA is TGCAGCGTCGCAAGGGCCTTAAGGGACAATGAGCAGTTCTTC.